A single sample is the source of the 5 T cell receptor beta chains below, sequenced in a study of OX40 agonist ivuxolimab in advanced cancers. Generated by immunoSEQ multiplex PCR, the TCRdb table keeps only in-frame clones and is missing some. The table lists roughly 97,000 clones, about nine tenths of them singletons. The material sequenced was CD4+ or CD8+ T cells sorted from blood, taken in a trial of the OX40 agonist ivuxolimab. These receptors were taken from an adult with an advanced solid tumor such as melanoma, head and neck, liver or kidney cancer.

This clone was counted once. V usage is TRBV27 and J usage is TRBJ1-2; a weak D match, TRBD1 (5 bases). Germline-derived CDR1 and CDR2 are MNHEY and SMNVEV (reference sequence). The CDR3 loop spans 14 amino acids. V lost 2 bases to trimming and J lost 5 bases, with 12 bases between them. The CDR3 reads CASSLKGPIYGYTF. The CDR3 nucleotides read TGTGCCAGCAGTTTAAAGGGACCGATTTATGGCTACACCTTC.

The genes are TRBV29-1 and TRBJ2-2; D remains unclear. Trimming cost V 5 bases and J 3 bases, with 19 bases left between them. The CDR3 has 16 residues. CDR1 is SQVTM, CDR2 ANQGSEA, per germline. DNA for the CDR3: TGCAGCGTTAAGAGGCCCGGAACCGCGGACACCGGGGAGCTGTTTTTT. This encodes CSVKRPGTADTGELFF.

Comments on this clone: One end of the junction varies from germline; a read error may be responsible. V usage is TRBV30 and J usage is TRBJ1-5; D call uncertain. The CDR3 spans 14 residues. From germline, CDR1 is GTSNPN and CDR2 SVGIG (reference sequence). CDR3 protein: CCGSPRRINQPQHF. CDR3 in DNA: TGCTGCGGCTCGCCGAGAAGGATCAATCAGCCCCAGCATTTT.

The chain has TRBV27 and TRBJ2-1, with 9 bases matching TRBD1. Germline lookup yields CDR1 MNHEY and CDR2 SMNVEV (reference sequence). The CDR3 consists of 15 residues. Trimming took 3 bases from V and 4 from J; bases not matched to a gene: 4. The CDR3 sequence is CASSLGQGSYNEQFF. Written as DNA, the CDR3 is TGTGCCAGCAGTTTGGGACAGGGTTCATACAATGAGCAGTTCTTC.

V is TRBV6-1 and J is TRBJ2-1, with 7 bases lining up with TRBD1. Losses at the gene ends were 7 bases for V and 6 bases for J; bases not matched to a gene: 12. CDR1 MNHNS and CDR2 SASEGT come from the germline V gene. CDR3 length: 15 amino acids. The CDR3 DNA sequence: TGTGCCAGCAACAGACGGGACAGTAAGGGCAATGAGCAGTTCTTC. Its protein is CASNRRDSKGNEQFF.